The 7 T cell receptor beta chains below come from one sample, sequenced in a study of cytomegalovirus exposure and HLA in healthy donors. Profiled with immunoSEQ multiplex PCR; TCRdb holds only in-frame clones, not every one. The table shows about 49,000 clones, with roughly nine tenths occurring only once. Sequencing was performed on PBMCs. Receptors were obtained from a man between 18 and 35 years old in good health and CMV-seronegative.

In this sample, this clone turned up once. CDR3 nucleotides: TGTGCCTGGAGCAAGGGGGGGGGCTGGCAGCCCCAGCATTTT. Its protein product is CAWSKGGGWQPQHF. This chain uses TRBV30 with TRBJ1-5; weak D call: TRBD1 (6 bases). Trimming removed 3 bases from V and 7 bases from J, with 16 bases in between. The CDR3 covers 14 residues. Germline V lookup: CDR1 GTSNPN, CDR2 SVGIG (reference sequence). The full variable domain, rest sourced from reference TRBV30 and TRBJ1-5, is SQTIHQWPATLVQPVGSPLSLECTVEGTSNPNLYWYRQAAGRGLQLLFYSVGIGQISSEVPQNLSASRPQDRQFILSSKKLLLSDSGFYLCAWSKGGGWQPQHFGDGTRLSIL.

This CDR3 reads CASFRGGYNEQFF. The CDR3, as DNA: TGTGCCAGCTTTAGGGGCGGCTACAATGAGCAGTTCTTC. This sequence joins TRBV6-1 and TRBJ2-1; TRBD1 might be the D (5 bases). Trimming took off 8 bases at V and 3 bases at J, with 11 bases between the two ends. Germline V lookup: CDR1 MNHNS, CDR2 SASEGT. The length of the CDR3 is 13 residues.

The gene calls are TRBV27 and TRBJ1-2; 7 bases are a match to TRBD1. There are 13 residues in the CDR3. The V segment lost 4 bases and the J segment 8 bases; nucleotides outside the gene matches: 7. Germline V gives CDR1 MNHEY, CDR2 SMNVEV (reference sequence). For the CDR3, the DNA is TGTGCCAGCAGTTATAACAGGGGTGGGGGCTACACCTTC. Translating it yields CASSYNRGGGYTF.

In DNA form, the CDR3 reads TGTGCCAGCAACCCTCGGACTAGCGGGGGTTGGGATACGCAGTATTTT. Amino acids: CASNPRTSGGWDTQYF. The rearrangement uses TRBV28 and TRBJ2-3; 13 positions agree with TRBD2. Germline-derived CDR1 and CDR2 are MDHEN and SYDVKM. There are 16 residues in the CDR3. The V segment lost 7 bases and the J segment 6 bases; nucleotides outside the gene matches: 10.

The chain combines TRBV25-1 with TRBJ2-1, with TRBD2 matching 16 bases. Germline values: CDR1 MGHDK, CDR2 SYGVNS. V shed 3 bases and J 7 bases; nucleotides not matched to a gene: 6. The CDR3 runs to 17 residues. The CDR3 DNA follows: TGTGCCAGCAGTGAGGGACTAGCGGGAGGGCCAAGGAATGAGCAGTTCTTC. It specifies CASSEGLAGGPRNEQFF.

This rearrangement joins TRBV19 to TRBJ1-4; D may be TRBD1 (5 bases). The V end was cut by 5 bases, the J end by 1 base, with 14 bases between. This CDR3 is built from 16 residues. The germline gives CDR1 LNHDA, CDR2 SQIVND (reference sequence). CDR3 nucleotides: TGTGCCAGTAGTTTCGACCTGACAGAAACTAATGAAAAACTGTTTTTT. It codes for CASSFDLTETNEKLFF.

This chain links TRBV27 with TRBJ2-7; 8 bases align to TRBD1. The V segment lost 5 bases and the J segment 0 bases; nucleotides outside the gene matches: 3. Germline V gene lookup returns CDR1 MNHEY and CDR2 SMNVEV (reference sequence). The CDR3 loop spans 14 amino acids. In DNA, the CDR3 is TGTGCCAGCAGTCAGGACAGGGCCTCCTACGAGCAGTACTTC. Translating it yields CASSQDRASYEQYF.